Listed here are 8 T cell receptor beta chains from one sample, sequenced in a study of Ad26.COV2.S vaccination and SARS-CoV-2 variants. TCRdb's table, derived via immunoSEQ multiplex PCR, lists solely in-frame clones and lacks some. The data hold around 94,000 clones, with 80% observed a single time. Sequenced here: peripheral blood, sampled after recovery from COVID-19. These receptors came from a human donor who had recovered from COVID-19.

The rearrangement uses TRBV28 and TRBJ2-3; tentative D call: TRBD2 (6 bases). V lost 2 bases, J lost 6 bases, and 15 bases lay in between. This CDR3 has 15 amino acids. The germline gives CDR1 MDHEN, CDR2 SYDVKM. The CDR3 reads CASSLGLEGWDTQYF. CDR3 in DNA: TGTGCCAGCAGTTTAGGGTTGGAGGGCTGGGATACGCAGTATTTT.

The chain couples TRBV2 to TRBJ1-5; 9 nucleotides align to TRBD1. V trimming: 5 bases; J trimming: 3 bases; junction bases outside the gene matches: 11. CDR3 size: 17 residues. CDR1 and CDR2 from the germline V gene are SNHLY and FYNNEI. This chain's CDR3 is CASSKRPGTGINQPQHF. CDR3 DNA: TGTGCCAGCAGTAAACGTCCCGGGACAGGGATCAATCAGCCCCAGCATTTT.

The V and J genes are TRBV9 and TRBJ2-7, with D unresolved. Trimming took off 0 bases at V and 2 bases at J, with 15 bases between the two ends. The CDR3 has 16 amino acids. Germline V gene sequence: CDR1 SGDLS, CDR2 YYNGEE. The CDR3: CASSVAPASVAYEQYF. CDR3 sequence (DNA): TGTGCCAGCAGCGTAGCCCCCGCCTCCGTCGCCTACGAGCAGTACTTC.

This chain connects TRBV10-1 to TRBJ2-5; 10 bases are shared with TRBD2. V shed 8 bases, J shed 1 base, and the junction held 22 bases outside the gene matches. The germline V gene has CDR1 WNHNN and CDR2 SYGVQD (reference sequence). The CDR3 spans 20 residues. CDR3 loop: CASPLLGTCRVAGGQETQYF. The CDR3 bases are TGCGCCAGCCCCCTCTTAGGGACCTGTCGCGTAGCGGGGGGCCAAGAGACCCAGTACTTC.

This clone was picked up a small number of times. The chain is built from TRBV5-1 and TRBJ2-2; tentatively, D is TRBD1 or TRBD2 (5 bases each). V lost 4 bases and J lost 5, with 15 bases in between. The CDR3 consists of 15 residues. Germline assignment: CDR1 SGHRS and CDR2 YFSETQ. The CDR3 nucleotides are TGCGCCAGCAGCATCGGGACCCCTGGTACCGGGGAGCTGTTTTTT. It specifies CASSIGTPGTGELFF. Using reference TRBV5-1 and TRBJ2-2 for the parts outside the CDR3, the full variable domain is KAGVTQTPRYLIKTRGQQVTLSCSPISGHRSVSWYQQTPGQGLQFLFEYFSETQRNKGNFPGRFSGRQFSNSRSEMNVSTLELGDSALYLCASSIGTPGTGELFFGEGSRLTVL.

This clone showed up just once. The CDR3 here is CASSSSLGRTDQPQHF. CDR3 sequence (DNA): TGTGCCAGCAGCTCTTCCCTGGGCAGAACGGATCAGCCCCAGCATTTT. V usage is TRBV7-2 and J usage is TRBJ1-5; D uncertain. The CDR3 sequence is 16 residues long. The germline V gene encodes CDR1 SGHTA and CDR2 FQGNSA. V was shortened by 4 bases and J by 5 bases, with 18 bases between the two germline ends.

The CDR3 protein is CASSQDSDGGLNEKLFF. The DNA for the CDR3 is TGCGCCAGCAGCCAAGACTCGGATGGGGGGCTTAATGAAAAACTGTTTTTT. The chain joins TRBV4-3 to TRBJ1-4; a weak D match, TRBD1 (6 bases). The CDR3 runs 17 residues. V lost 0 bases and J lost 4, with 15 bases in between. CDR1 is LGHNA and CDR2 is YSLEER in the germline V gene.

The chain has TRBV6-5 and TRBJ2-1; 7 bases match TRBD1. The trim removed 7 bases at V and 3 bases at J, leaving 9 bases unmatched. Germline CDR1 MNHEY, CDR2 SVGAGI. The CDR3 sequence is 15 residues long. This CDR3 is CASNPTGSGYNEQFF. CDR3 coding DNA: TGTGCCAGCAACCCGACAGGGTCGGGCTACAATGAGCAGTTCTTC.